These 32 T cell receptor beta chains were sequenced from one sample in a study of cytomegalovirus exposure and HLA in healthy donors. The primer mix had 60 Vbeta and 13 Jbeta primers. Sequenced by immunoSEQ multiplex PCR; TCRdb stores in-frame clones only, minus some. Here the sample table reports 150,000 to 200,000 clones. The sequenced sample consisted of PBMCs. Receptors originate from a man in his thirties or forties in good health and CMV-seronegative.

V usage is TRBV6-6 and J usage is TRBJ1-1, with unresolved D. V dropped 3 bases and J dropped 4 bases, with 12 bases sitting between them. The CDR3 length is 14 residues. CDR1 and CDR2 from the germline V gene are MNHNY and SVGAGI (reference sequence). CDR3 sequence (DNA): TGTGCCAGCAGTTATTCAAAGTTCAGCACTGAAGCTTTCTTT. It yields the protein CASSYSKFSTEAFF.

The genes are TRBV7-8 and TRBJ1-2; possibly TRBD1 for D (6 bases). Germline assignment: CDR1 SGHVS and CDR2 FQNEAQ. Trimming removed 1 base at V and 12 bases at J, with 18 bases between. This CDR3 contains 14 residues. The CDR3 spells CASSLDLGQPLDTF. The CDR3 DNA follows: TGTGCCAGCAGCTTAGATCTTGGACAGCCCTTGGACACCTTC.

V and J are TRBV28 and TRBJ1-1, with TRBD1 identical over 7 bases. Germline assignment: CDR1 MDHEN and CDR2 SYDVKM. There are 16 residues in the CDR3. With V trimmed by 5 bases and J by 5 bases, 14 bases remained unmatched. The CDR3 coding sequence is TGTGCCAGCAGTCTAGCGACAGGGCGAACAAGAACTGAAGCTTTCTTT. It codes for CASSLATGRTRTEAFF.

V is TRBV11-3 and J is TRBJ2-1, with 9 bases aligning to TRBD2. The CDR3 totals 14 residues. V shed 8 bases, J shed 4 bases, and the junction held 6 bases outside the gene matches. Germline V CDR1 and CDR2: SGHNT, YENEEA. The CDR3 here is CASVWRGGYNEQFF. CDR3 nucleotides: TGTGCCAGCGTCTGGCGGGGGGGTTACAATGAGCAGTTCTTC. Full variable domain (outside the CDR3, taken from reference TRBV11-3 and TRBJ2-1): EAGVVQSPRYKIIEKKQPVAFWCNPISGHNTLYWYLQNLGQGPELLIRYENEEAVDDSQLPKDRFSAERLKGVDSTLKIQPAELGDSAVYLCASVWRGGYNEQFFGPGTRLTVL.

The chain carries TRBV19 and TRBJ1-1, with D possibly TRBD1 on 6 matching bases. Trimming cost V 1 base and J 9 bases, with 12 bases left between them. The CDR3 has 13 amino acids. CDR1 and CDR2 from the germline V gene are LNHDA and SQIVND (reference sequence). CDR3 in DNA: TGTGCCAGTAGTATAGTGGGGGGGCCCCAAGCTTTCTTT. As protein: CASSIVGGPQAFF.

This chain connects TRBV4-1 to TRBJ1-1; D uncertain. Germline CDR1 is MGHRA and CDR2 is YSYEKL. CDR3 length: 12 amino acids. The germline V and J ends were trimmed by 4 bases and 5 bases, with 8 bases remaining between them. This CDR3 reads CASSLSQTEAFF. The CDR3 DNA is TGCGCCAGCAGCCTCAGTCAGACTGAAGCTTTCTTT.

V is TRBV7-2 and J is TRBJ1-2; 9 bases align to TRBD1. Germline-derived CDR1 and CDR2 are SGHTA and FQGNSA. CDR3 size: 18 residues. After removal of 5 bases from V and 4 bases from J, the junction contained 17 bases not matched to a gene. The CDR3 loop reads CASSLSYRDRATIYGYTF. The CDR3 region has the DNA TGTGCCAGCAGCCTATCATACCGGGACAGGGCTACAATCTATGGCTACACCTTC.

The chain employs TRBV5-4 and TRBJ1-2; TRBD1 agrees at 9 bases. The trim removed 2 bases at V and 2 bases at J, leaving 4 bases unmatched. The V gene's germline CDR1 is SGHNT and CDR2 YYREEE (reference sequence). This CDR3 has 15 residues. The chain's CDR3 is CASSFRDRVNYGYTF. In nucleotides, the CDR3 is TGTGCCAGCAGCTTCCGGGACAGGGTAAACTATGGCTACACCTTC.

V gene TRBV6-4 combines with J gene TRBJ2-3, with 7 bases that match TRBD2. The germline V gene encodes CDR1 MRHNA and CDR2 SNTAGT. This CDR3 spans 16 amino acids. V gave up 0 bases and J gave up 2 bases; unmatched junction bases: 5. CDR3 DNA sequence: TGTGCCAGCAGTGACTCTGCGGGAGCTATCACAGATACGCAGTATTTT. Translated: CASSDSAGAITDTQYF.

This sequence joins TRBV19 and TRBJ2-1; TRBD2 agrees at 9 bases. CDR1 is LNHDA and CDR2 is SQIVND in the germline V gene (reference sequence). CDR3 size: 15 residues. The V and J ends lost 5 bases and 5 bases, in that order; junction bases with no gene match: 7. The CDR3 nucleotides read TGTGCCAGTAGTGGCGAGACTAGCGGAGACAATGAGCAGTTCTTC. Translating gives CASSGETSGDNEQFF.

The V gene is TRBV2, the J gene TRBJ1-2, with 7 bases aligning to TRBD1. The V and J ends lost 6 bases and 4 bases, in that order; junction bases with no gene match: 8. CDR1 is SNHLY, CDR2 FYNNEI, per germline. The CDR3 contains 14 residues. CDR3 loop: CASRTTGALYGYTF. Here the CDR3 DNA reads TGTGCCAGCAGGACTACAGGGGCGCTCTATGGCTACACCTTC.

The rearrangement links TRBV4-1 to TRBJ2-2; 12 bases are a match to TRBD1. Trimming at V came to 0 bases and at J to 5 bases, leaving 4 bases not matched to a gene. The germline V gene has CDR1 MGHRA and CDR2 YSYEKL. This CDR3 has 17 amino acids. CDR3 region: CASSQDRGQGATGELFF. In DNA, the CDR3 is TGCGCCAGCAGCCAAGATCGGGGACAGGGGGCAACCGGGGAGCTGTTTTTT.

J is TRBJ2-3 and V is TRBV10-1; no firm D call. The V and J ends lost 4 bases and 3 bases respectively, with 5 bases between them. CDR3 length equals 12 residues. CDR1 is WNHNN and CDR2 is SYGVQD in the germline V gene (reference sequence). CDR3 in DNA: TGCGCCAGCAGTGCATTTACAGATACGCAGTATTTT. Protein product: CASSAFTDTQYF.

The chain recombines TRBV5-1 with TRBJ2-2, with D tentatively TRBD1 (5 bases). Germline V gene sequence: CDR1 SGHRS, CDR2 YFSETQ. CDR3 length equals 17 residues. The germline V and J ends were trimmed by 0 bases and 0 bases, with 12 bases remaining between them. CDR3 DNA: TGCGCCAGCAGCTTGGAGGGCCAGGGATCGAACACCGGGGAGCTGTTTTTT. Its protein is CASSLEGQGSNTGELFF.

V and J are TRBV6-5 and TRBJ1-2; D not resolved. This CDR3 comprises 16 residues. The V gene lost 0 bases and the J gene lost 4 bases, with 15 bases spanning the gap. Germline loops: CDR1 MNHEY, CDR2 SVGAGI. The CDR3 region has the DNA TGTGCCAGCAGTTACTCGTTGCCGGCCCGGGGCTATGGCTACACCTTC. Its protein product is CASSYSLPARGYGYTF.

The V and J genes are TRBV5-4 and TRBJ2-5; 8 bases map to TRBD2. In germline, CDR1 is SGHNT, CDR2 YYREEE (reference sequence). The CDR3 is 18 residues long. Losses at the gene ends were 3 bases for V and 7 bases for J; bases not matched to a gene: 20. The CDR3 spells CASSSIYEAGDPLGTQYF. The CDR3 DNA reads as TGTGCCAGCAGCTCTATTTATGAAGCGGGGGATCCTCTAGGGACCCAGTACTTC.

V is TRBV7-9 and J is TRBJ1-1; a possible D gene is TRBD1 (6 bases). Germline assignment: CDR1 SEHNR and CDR2 FQNEAQ (reference sequence). Trimming took 5 bases from V and 8 from J, leaving 12 bases between them. There are 12 residues in the CDR3. The CDR3 is CASSPPGTEAFF. CDR3 in DNA: TGTGCCAGCAGCCCGCCCGGGACAGAAGCTTTCTTT.

This chain uses TRBV18 with TRBJ1-5; D perhaps matches TRBD1 (5 bases). Trimming stripped 3 bases from V and 5 bases from J, with 17 bases between. The V gene's germline CDR1 is KGHSH and CDR2 LQKENI. The CDR3 has 16 amino acids. The DNA of the CDR3 is TGTGCCAGCTCACCTATGGGACGGGGGGTCCATCAGCCCCAGCATTTT. It yields the protein CASSPMGRGVHQPQHF.

This chain uses TRBV11-3 with TRBJ2-5; 8 nucleotides line up with TRBD2. The CDR3 is made up of 15 amino acids. Germline V gives CDR1 SGHNT, CDR2 YENEEA. J lost 5 bases, V lost 5 bases, and 10 bases had no gene match. CDR3 nucleotides: TGTGCCAGCAGCGTCCCGGGACTAGGTCCGGAGACCCAGTACTTC. Its translation is CASSVPGLGPETQYF.

This chain uses TRBV7-9 with TRBJ1-1, with 8 nucleotides matching TRBD1. Germline lookup yields CDR1 SEHNR and CDR2 FQNEAQ (reference sequence). V shed 3 bases and J 5 bases; nucleotides not matched to a gene: 8. The CDR3 spans 15 residues. The CDR3 sequence: CASSFAGGVLTEAFF. Here the CDR3 DNA reads TGTGCCAGCAGCTTTGCAGGGGGCGTTTTGACTGAAGCTTTCTTT.

The chain is built from TRBV10-3 and TRBJ2-7, with 8 bases lining up with TRBD1. The CDR3 has 13 amino acids. Trimming removed 10 bases from V and 2 bases from J; junction bases left unmatched: 7. The germline CDR1 and CDR2 sequences are ENHRY and SYGVKD. CDR3 nucleotides: TGTGCCAGCGGACAGGGACCCACCTACGAGCAGTACTTC. Translating it yields CASGQGPTYEQYF.

This chain connects TRBV25-1 to TRBJ2-3, with D tentatively TRBD2 (5 bases). V lost 3 bases and J 0 bases, leaving 10 bases between the germline ends. This CDR3 has 15 amino acids. Germline assignment: CDR1 MGHDK and CDR2 SYGVNS. The CDR3 protein is CASSEAGPSTDTQYF. CDR3 in DNA: TGTGCCAGCAGTGAGGCGGGCCCTAGCACAGATACGCAGTATTTT.

CDR3 nucleotides: TGCGCCAGCAGCCAAGATATCCGGGGACCCGGGACTAGAGGAGAGACCCAGTACTTC. Translating gives CASSQDIRGPGTRGETQYF. This chain joins TRBV4-1 and TRBJ2-5, with 8 bases lining up with TRBD2. CDR1 is MGHRA, CDR2 YSYEKL, per germline. V dropped 0 bases and J dropped 4; count of bases not matched to a gene: 16. This CDR3 region has 19 residues.

V is TRBV5-6 and J is TRBJ1-2; D is unresolved. The CDR3 length is 13 residues. V was clipped by 3 bases and J by 6 bases, with 12 bases between them. Per the germline V gene, CDR1 is SGHDT and CDR2 is YYEEEE. The CDR3 DNA follows: TGTGCCAGCAGCTGGTCGGGATTGCATGGCTACACCTTC. This codes for CASSWSGLHGYTF.

This rearrangement joins TRBV19 to TRBJ1-2; D possibly corresponds to TRBD1 (5 bases). V was clipped by 8 bases and J by 4 bases, with 17 bases between them. Germline V gene data show CDR1 as LNHDA and CDR2 as SQIVND (reference sequence). The CDR3 extends over 14 amino acids. CDR3 bases: TGTGCCAGTCTTCAGCCGGGGGAGAGCTATGGCTACACCTTC. This encodes CASLQPGESYGYTF.

V and J are TRBV27 and TRBJ2-2, with D possibly TRBD1 on 5 matching bases. CDR1 and CDR2 (germline): MNHEY, SMNVEV (reference sequence). V was shortened by 10 bases and J by 6 bases, with 18 bases between the two germline ends. The CDR3 runs to 14 residues. CDR3 in amino acids: CATYDSKVPGELFF. The DNA of the CDR3 is TGTGCCACCTACGACAGCAAGGTCCCCGGGGAGCTGTTTTTT.

This sequence joins TRBV10-1 and TRBJ2-1; 7 bases fit TRBD1. CDR1 is WNHNN and CDR2 is SYGVQD in the germline V gene (reference sequence). V gave up 4 bases and J gave up 1 base; unmatched junction bases: 7. The length of the CDR3 is 16 residues. DNA of the CDR3: TGCGCCAGCAGTGGGTATAGGGGGCTGTCCTACAATGAGCAGTTCTTC. Protein sequence: CASSGYRGLSYNEQFF.

The J gene is TRBJ2-7, the V gene TRBV5-4; D not resolved. Trimming pared 0 bases from V and 2 bases from J, leaving 15 bases between. CDR1 and CDR2 (germline): SGHNT, YYREEE (reference sequence). The CDR3 is 16 residues long. The CDR3 nucleotides are TGTGCCAGCAGCTTGGACAATTTAGCTCCTCCCTACGAGCAGTACTTC. This encodes CASSLDNLAPPYEQYF.

V usage is TRBV19 and J usage is TRBJ2-7; D is possibly TRBD1 (6 bases). V lost 6 bases and J 0 bases, leaving 18 bases between the germline ends. The CDR3 is 16 residues long. Germline CDR1 and CDR2: LNHDA and SQIVND (reference sequence). CDR3 sequence (DNA): TGTGCCAGTAGGCCCGGGATCGAACAGGGCTCCTACGAGCAGTACTTC. It specifies CASRPGIEQGSYEQYF. The complete variable domain, with remaining parts taken from reference TRBV19 and TRBJ2-7, reads DGGITQSPKYLFRKEGQNVTLSCEQNLNHDAMYWYRQDPGQGLRLIYYSQIVNDFQKGDIAEGYSVSREKKESFPLTVTSAQKNPTAFYLCASRPGIEQGSYEQYFGPGTRLTVT.

This chain joins TRBV7-9 and TRBJ2-7, with no clear D. CDR1 is SEHNR, CDR2 FQNEAQ, per germline (reference sequence). The V gene lost 1 base and the J gene lost 1 base, with 11 bases spanning the gap. There are 15 residues in the CDR3. The CDR3 sequence: CASSLGGVGSYEQYF. The DNA of the CDR3 is TGTGCCAGCAGCTTAGGAGGTGTCGGATCCTACGAGCAGTACTTC.

The chain combines TRBV11-3 with TRBJ2-5, with 9 bases lining up with TRBD1. This CDR3 has 16 residues. The germline gives CDR1 SGHNT, CDR2 YENEEA. J lost 11 bases, V lost 5 bases, and 18 bases had no gene match. The CDR3 here is CASSPQPGQGIREQYF. The DNA for the CDR3 is TGTGCCAGCAGCCCTCAACCGGGACAGGGTATAAGGGAGCAGTACTTC.

The genes are TRBV6-1 and TRBJ1-4, with TRBD1 matching over 7 bases. Germline CDR1 MNHNS, CDR2 SASEGT. The CDR3 runs to 14 residues. Trimming at V came to 6 bases and at J to 8 bases, leaving 9 bases not matched to a gene. CDR3 region: CASSLTGKTEKLFF. Written as DNA, the CDR3 is TGTGCCAGCAGCCTGACAGGGAAGACAGAAAAACTGTTTTTT.